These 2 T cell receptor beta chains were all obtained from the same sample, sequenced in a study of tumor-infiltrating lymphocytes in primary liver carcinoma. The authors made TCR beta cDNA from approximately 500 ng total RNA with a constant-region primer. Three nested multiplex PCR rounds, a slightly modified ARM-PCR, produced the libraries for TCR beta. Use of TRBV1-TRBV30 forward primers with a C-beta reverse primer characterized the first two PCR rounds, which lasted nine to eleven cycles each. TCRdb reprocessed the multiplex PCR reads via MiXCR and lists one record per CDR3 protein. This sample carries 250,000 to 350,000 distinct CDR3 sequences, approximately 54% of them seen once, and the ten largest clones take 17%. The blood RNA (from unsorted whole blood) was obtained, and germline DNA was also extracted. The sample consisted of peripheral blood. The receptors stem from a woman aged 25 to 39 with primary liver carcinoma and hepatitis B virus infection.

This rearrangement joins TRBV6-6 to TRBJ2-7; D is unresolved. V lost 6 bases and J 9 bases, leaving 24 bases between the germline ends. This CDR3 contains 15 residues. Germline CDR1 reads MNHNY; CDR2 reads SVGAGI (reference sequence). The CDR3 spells CASRDTTIGGSGQYF. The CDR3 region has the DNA TGTGCCAGCAGAGACACTACCATCGGCGGTTCCGGGCAGTACTTC.

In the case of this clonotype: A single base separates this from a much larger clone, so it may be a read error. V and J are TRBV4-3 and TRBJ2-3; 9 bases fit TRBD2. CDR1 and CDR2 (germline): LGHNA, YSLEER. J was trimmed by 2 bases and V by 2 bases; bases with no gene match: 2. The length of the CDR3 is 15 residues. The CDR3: CASSQRLADTDTQYF. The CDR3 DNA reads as TGCGCCAGCAGCCAAAGACTAGCGGACACAGATACGCAGTATTTT.